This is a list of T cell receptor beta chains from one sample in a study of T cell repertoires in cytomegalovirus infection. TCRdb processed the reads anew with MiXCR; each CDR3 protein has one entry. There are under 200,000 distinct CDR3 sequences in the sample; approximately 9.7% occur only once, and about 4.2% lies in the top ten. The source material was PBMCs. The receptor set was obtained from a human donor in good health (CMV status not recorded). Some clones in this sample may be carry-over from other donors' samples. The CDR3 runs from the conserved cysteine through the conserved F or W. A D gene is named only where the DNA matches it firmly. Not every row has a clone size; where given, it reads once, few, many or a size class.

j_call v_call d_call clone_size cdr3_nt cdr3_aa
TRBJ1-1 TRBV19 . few TGTGCCGTAAAAGGGGGCACTGAAGCTTTCTTT CAVKGGTEAFF
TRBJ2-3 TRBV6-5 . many TGTGCCAGCAGTTACTCGACATGGTTTGCAGATACGCAGTATTTT CASSYSTWFADTQYF
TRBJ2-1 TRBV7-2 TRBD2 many TGTGCCAGCAGAAAGACTAGCGGGAGTTTGGATGAGCAGTTCTTC CASRKTSGSLDEQFF
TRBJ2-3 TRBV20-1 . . TGCAGTGCTAGAGATCCATTCACAGATACGCAGTATTTT CSARDPFTDTQYF
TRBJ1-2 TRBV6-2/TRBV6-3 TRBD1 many TGTGCCAGCAGGAGGACAGGGACCTATGGCTACACCTTC CASRRTGTYGYTF
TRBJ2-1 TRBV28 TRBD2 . TGTGCCAGCAGTTTATTCGCTAGCGGGAGTAGAGATGAGCAGTTCTTC CASSLFASGSRDEQFF
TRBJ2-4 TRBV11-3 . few TGTGCCAGCAGCTTACCGGGAGAGGGCATTCAGTACTTC CASSLPGEGIQYF
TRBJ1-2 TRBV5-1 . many TGCGCCAGCAGCTGGGACGTAGGAATCTATGGCTACACCTTC CASSWDVGIYGYTF
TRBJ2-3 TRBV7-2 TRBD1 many TGTGCCAGCAGCTCACAGGGGGCGTTAGATACGCAGTATTTT CASSSQGALDTQYF
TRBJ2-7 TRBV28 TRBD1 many TGTGCCAGCAGTTTAGTGGGACAGCTTTCTCCAGTACCAACCTACGAGCAGTACTTC CASSLVGQLSPVPTYEQYF
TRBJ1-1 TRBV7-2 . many TGTGCCAGCAGCCAGAACAGGGTGAGGAACACTGAAGCTTTCTTT CASSQNRVRNTEAFF
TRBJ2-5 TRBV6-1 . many TGTGCCAGCAGTGCCAGGGCTGGAGAGACCCAGTACTTC CASSARAGETQYF
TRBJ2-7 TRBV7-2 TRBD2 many TGTGCCAGCAGCTTAGGGGAGGGACCCTACGAGCAGTACTTC CASSLGEGPYEQYF
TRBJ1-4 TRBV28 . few TGTGCCAGCAGTCCCCCCGGGACCCACTACGGCACACTGTTTTTT CASSPPGTHYGTLFF
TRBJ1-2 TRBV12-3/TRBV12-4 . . TGTGCCAGCATTTCGACAGGTATCGATGGCTACACCTTC CASISTGIDGYTF
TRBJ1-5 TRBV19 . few TGTGCCAGTAGTGTGACGGGGGGAAATCAGCCCCAGCATTTT CASSVTGGNQPQHF
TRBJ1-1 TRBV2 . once TGTGCCAGCAGTGAAGCGAGAGGGGACACTGAAGCTTTCTTT CASSEARGDTEAFF
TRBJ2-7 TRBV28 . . TGTGCCAGCAGCGGGAATAAGGGGGGGGGCTACGAGCAGTACTTC CASSGNKGGGYEQYF
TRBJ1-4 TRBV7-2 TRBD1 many TGTGCCAGCAGCTTGGGGGGGACAGCCGTTGATGAAAAACTGTTTTTT CASSLGGTAVDEKLFF
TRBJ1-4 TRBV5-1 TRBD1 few TGCGCCAGCAGCAGGGGACAGGGCAGGTCTAATGAAAAACTGTTTTTT CASSRGQGRSNEKLFF
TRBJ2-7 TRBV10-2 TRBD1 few TGCGCCAGCAAAGGGACAGACTACGAGCAGTACTTC CASKGTDYEQYF
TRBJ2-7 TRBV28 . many TGTGCCAGCAGTTTCGTAACAGGTGATAAGCAGTACTTC CASSFVTGDKQYF
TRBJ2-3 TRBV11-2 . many TGTGCCAGCAGCTTAGAACATTCCGGCTTAGATACGCAGTATTTT CASSLEHSGLDTQYF
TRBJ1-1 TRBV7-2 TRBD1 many TGTGCCAGCAGCTTAGGAGACAGGGGGACTGAAGCTTTCTTT CASSLGDRGTEAFF
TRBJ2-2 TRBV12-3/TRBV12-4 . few TGTGCCAGCAGCCCCGGGGTCCCCGGGGAGCTGTTTTTT CASSPGVPGELFF
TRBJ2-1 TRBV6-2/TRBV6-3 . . TGTGCCAGCAGTAAGACGACCAGCAACAATGAGCAGTTCTTC CASSKTTSNNEQFF
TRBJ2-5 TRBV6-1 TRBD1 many TGTGCCGGGGGACAGGCCCTAAAAGAGACCCAGTACTTC CAGGQALKETQYF
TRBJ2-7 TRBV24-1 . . TGTGCCACCAGTGATAGCTACGAGCAGTACTTC CATSDSYEQYF
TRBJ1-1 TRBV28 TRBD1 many TGTGCCAGCAGCCTCCGACAGGGTTGGCGCACTGAAGCTTTCTTT CASSLRQGWRTEAFF
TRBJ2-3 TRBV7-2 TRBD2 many TGTGCCAGCAGCCTCATCGGGGGGGGGGGGCCGCCAGATACGCAGTATTTT CASSLIGGGGPPDTQYF
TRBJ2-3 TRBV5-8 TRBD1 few TGTGCCAGCAGCTTGGGAGACAGGGGAACAGATACGCAGTATTTT CASSLGDRGTDTQYF
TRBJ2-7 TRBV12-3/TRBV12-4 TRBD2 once TGTGCCAGCTGGGCGGGGGAAGACCACCCCATCTCCTACGAGCAGTACTTC CASWAGEDHPISYEQYF
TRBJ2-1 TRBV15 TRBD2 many TGTGCCACCAAGTCTCAGGGACTAGCGGAGGTCTACAATGAGCAGTTCTTC CATKSQGLAEVYNEQFF
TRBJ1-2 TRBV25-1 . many TGTGCCAGCAGGGCATACCGTGGACACCGCTATGGCTACACCTTC CASRAYRGHRYGYTF
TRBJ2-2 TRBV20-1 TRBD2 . TGCAGTGCTAGTGTACTAGCGGGAGTCGGGGAGCTGTTTTTT CSASVLAGVGELFF
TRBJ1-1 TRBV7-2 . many TGTGCCAGCAGCACCCGACAGGCCTTGAACACTGAAGCTTTCTTT CASSTRQALNTEAFF
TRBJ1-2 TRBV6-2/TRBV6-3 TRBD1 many TGTGCCAGCAGAGTCACCGGGACAGGGCATGGCTACACCTTC CASRVTGTGHGYTF